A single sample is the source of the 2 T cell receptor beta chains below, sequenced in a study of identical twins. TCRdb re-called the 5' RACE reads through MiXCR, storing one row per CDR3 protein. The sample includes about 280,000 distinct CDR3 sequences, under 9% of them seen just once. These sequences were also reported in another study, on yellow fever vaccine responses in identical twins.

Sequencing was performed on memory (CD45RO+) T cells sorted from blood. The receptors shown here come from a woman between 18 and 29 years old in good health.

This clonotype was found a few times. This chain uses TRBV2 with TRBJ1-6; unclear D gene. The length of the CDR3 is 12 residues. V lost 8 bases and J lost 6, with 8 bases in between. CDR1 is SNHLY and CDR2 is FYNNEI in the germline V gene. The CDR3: CASLLANSPLHF. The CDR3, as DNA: TGTGCCAGCTTACTAGCTAATTCACCCCTCCACTTT.

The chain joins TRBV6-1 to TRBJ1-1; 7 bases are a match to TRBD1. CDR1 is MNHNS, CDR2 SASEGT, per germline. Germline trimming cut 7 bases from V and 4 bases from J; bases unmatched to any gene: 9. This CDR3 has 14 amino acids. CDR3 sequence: CASKNPGGGTEAFF. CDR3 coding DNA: TGTGCCAGCAAGAACCCAGGGGGTGGCACTGAAGCTTTCTTT.